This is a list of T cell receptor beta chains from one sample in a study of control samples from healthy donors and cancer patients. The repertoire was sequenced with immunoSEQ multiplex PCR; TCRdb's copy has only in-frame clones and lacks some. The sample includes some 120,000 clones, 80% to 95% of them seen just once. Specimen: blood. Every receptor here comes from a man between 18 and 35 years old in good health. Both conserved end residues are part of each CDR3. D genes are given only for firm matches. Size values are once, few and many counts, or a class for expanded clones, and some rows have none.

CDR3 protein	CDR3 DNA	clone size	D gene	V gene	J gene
CASSPTGQGPIGVGNTIYF	TGTGCCAGCAGTCCCACGGGACAGGGGCCCATCGGCGTGGGAAACACCATATATTTT	-	TRBD1	TRBV28	TRBJ1-3
CASSTGASTQYF	TGTGCCAGCAGCACCGGTGCTTCTACGCAGTATTTT	-	-	TRBV5-4	TRBJ2-3
CASSLDRGVTGELFF	TGTGCCAGCAGCTTAGACAGGGGGGTCACCGGGGAGCTGTTTTTT	-	TRBD1	TRBV7-7	TRBJ2-2
CASSRLRTGGQETQYF	TGTGCCAGCAGCCGCTTGAGGACAGGGGGTCAAGAGACCCAGTACTTC	-	TRBD1	TRBV14	TRBJ2-5
CASSIFRDYNSPLHF	TGTGCCAGCAGCATATTTAGGGACTATAATTCACCCCTCCACTTT	once	-	TRBV6-5	TRBJ1-6
CATSDPGTGSREKLFF	TGTGCCACCAGTGATCCGGGGACAGGGAGCAGGGAAAAACTGTTTTTT	-	TRBD1	TRBV24-1	TRBJ1-4
CASSLAGSGANVLTF	TGCGCCAGCAGCCTCGCAGGGTCTGGGGCCAACGTCCTGACTTTC	-	-	TRBV5-1	TRBJ2-6
CASFGQGVSPLHF	TGTGCCAGCTTCGGACAGGGTGTATCACCCCTCCACTTT	-	TRBD1	TRBV28	TRBJ1-6
CASSPAGVEYNEQFF	TGTGCCAGCTCACCAGCGGGAGTGGAGTACAATGAGCAGTTCTTC	-	TRBD2	TRBV18	TRBJ2-1
CATSDSREGTDTQYF	TGTGCCACCAGTGATTCTCGGGAGGGCACAGATACGCAGTATTTT	-	TRBD2	TRBV24-1	TRBJ2-3
CASSLGAVAKNIQYF	TGCGCCAGCAGCTTGGGTGCCGTAGCCAAAAACATTCAGTACTTC	once	-	TRBV5-1	TRBJ2-4
CASSLAGENQPQHF	TGTGCCAGCAGTTTGGCAGGGGAGAATCAGCCCCAGCATTTT	-	-	TRBV27	TRBJ1-5
CASSLTGIYGYTF	TGTGCCAGCAGCCTGACAGGGATCTATGGCTACACCTTC	few	TRBD1	TRBV28	TRBJ1-2
CASSLDQDYNEQFF	TGTGCCAGCAGCTTAGATCAGGACTACAATGAGCAGTTCTTC	-	-	TRBV11-2	TRBJ2-1
CATSDSARAQYF	TGTGCCACCAGTGATTCGGCCAGGGCCCAGTACTTC	-	-	TRBV24-1	TRBJ2-5
CASSFPRADKGTDTQYF	TGTGCCAGCAGCTTCCCTCGGGCCGATAAGGGCACAGATACGCAGTATTTT	-	-	TRBV7-9	TRBJ2-3
CASSWSGYEQYF	TGTGCCAGCAGCTGGAGTGGGTACGAGCAGTACTTC	-	-	TRBV11-2	TRBJ2-7
CASRTTRAGYNEQFF	TGTGCCAGCAGAACGACTCGAGCTGGCTACAATGAGCAGTTCTTC	-	-	TRBV7-9	TRBJ2-1
CASSFGASYEQYF	TGTGCCAGCAGCTTCGGGGCTTCCTACGAGCAGTACTTC	-	-	TRBV5-4	TRBJ2-7
CASSSRDSKNEKLFF	TGTGCCAGCAGCTCCCGGGACAGCAAGAATGAAAAACTGTTTTTT	-	TRBD1	TRBV5-8	TRBJ1-4
CASRTGQGTEAFF	TGTGCCAGCAGAACCGGACAGGGTACTGAAGCTTTCTTT	-	TRBD1	TRBV6-5	TRBJ1-1
CASSPRTSGQETQYF	TGCGCCAGCAGCCCTAGGACTAGCGGCCAAGAGACCCAGTACTTC	once	TRBD2	TRBV5-1	TRBJ2-5
CASSALGGVPDEQYF	TGTGCCAGCAGCGCTCTGGGGGGGGTCCCGGACGAGCAGTACTTC	-	TRBD2	TRBV7-8	TRBJ2-7
CSASEGGAYGYTF	TGCAGTGCTAGTGAGGGAGGAGCCTATGGCTACACCTTC	once	-	TRBV20-1	TRBJ1-2
CASSEQFTDQETQYF	TGTGCCAGCAGTGAACAGTTTACCGACCAAGAGACCCAGTACTTC	-	-	TRBV6-1	TRBJ2-5
CAWSLLSSGNTIYF	TGTGCCTGGTCCCTACTCAGCTCTGGAAACACCATATATTTT	-	-	TRBV30	TRBJ1-3
CASTSTGVFNSPLHF	TGTGCCAGCACCTCGACGGGGGTTTTTAATTCACCCCTCCACTTT	-	-	TRBV2	TRBJ1-6
CASSFSSGGPPPSEQFF	TGCGCCAGCAGCTTCTCTAGCGGGGGGCCCCCCCCTTCTGAGCAGTTCTTC	-	TRBD2	TRBV5-1	TRBJ2-1
CASSLEEEGPNYEQYF	TGTGCCAGCAGCTTAGAGGAGGAGGGACCCAACTACGAGCAGTACTTC	-	-	TRBV7-6	TRBJ2-7
CASSSGGYSGNTIYF	TGCGCCAGCAGTTCAGGGGGATACTCTGGAAACACCATATATTTT	few	TRBD1	TRBV10-1	TRBJ1-3
CASSQEPGLAGGWNTGELFF	TGTGCCAGCAGCCAAGAGCCCGGACTAGCGGGGGGCTGGAACACCGGGGAGCTGTTTTTT	-	TRBD2	TRBV3-1/TRBV3-2	TRBJ2-2
CASTLSSFGGVGELFF	TGTGCCAGCACCCTGAGCTCGTTCGGGGGGGTCGGGGAGCTGTTTTTT	-	TRBD2	TRBV27	TRBJ2-2
CASSPDRNEQYF	TGTGCCAGCAGCCCAGACAGAAACGAGCAGTACTTC	-	-	TRBV7-9	TRBJ2-7
CASSQRTVGEKLFF	TGCGCCAGCAGTCAAAGGACAGTCGGTGAAAAACTGTTTTTT	-	-	TRBV4-1	TRBJ1-4
CASSLEGNSNQPQHF	TGTGCCAGCAGTTTAGAGGGCAATAGCAATCAGCCCCAGCATTTT	-	-	TRBV27	TRBJ1-5
CASSSQDLGGRETQYF	TGTGCCAGCAGCTCCCAGGACCTCGGGGGACGGGAGACCCAGTACTTC	-	-	TRBV7-3	TRBJ2-5
CAIKISSGANTGELFF	TGTGCCATCAAGATATCTAGCGGGGCGAACACCGGGGAGCTGTTTTTT	-	TRBD2	TRBV10-3	TRBJ2-2
CASSQEPSQNTEAFF	TGTGCCAGCAGCCAAGAACCGTCTCAGAACACTGAAGCTTTCTTT	-	-	TRBV4-2	TRBJ1-1
CASSAQGNEQFF	TGTGCCAGTAGTGCACAGGGCAATGAGCAGTTCTTC	-	-	TRBV19	TRBJ2-1
CASIPTDARGKLFF	TGTGCCAGCATCCCGACGGACGCTAGGGGAAAACTGTTTTTT	-	-	TRBV6-6	TRBJ1-4
CASSQELAADTQYF	TGCGCCAGCAGCCAAGAACTAGCCGCCGATACGCAGTATTTT	once	-	TRBV4-1	TRBJ2-3
CASSQGLNEKLFF	TGTGCCAGCAGCCAAGGCCTGAATGAAAAACTGTTTTTT	-	-	TRBV14	TRBJ1-4
CASGGSWPGDTQYF	TGTGCCAGCGGGGGGTCCTGGCCCGGCGATACGCAGTATTTT	-	TRBD2	TRBV19	TRBJ2-3
CASGQSSTDTQYF	TGTGCCAGCGGACAATCTAGCACAGATACGCAGTATTTT	-	-	TRBV7-2	TRBJ2-3
CASSRSISGGYMETQYF	TGTGCCAGCAGCCGCTCGATCAGCGGGGGTTATATGGAGACCCAGTACTTC	-	TRBD2	TRBV5-5	TRBJ2-5
CASRDRGLREKLFF	TGTGCCAGCAGAGACAGGGGTTTAAGAGAAAAACTGTTTTTT	once	TRBD1	TRBV6-5	TRBJ1-4
CALGGVGETQYF	TGTGCCTTGGGGGGGGTCGGGGAGACCCAGTACTTC	-	TRBD2	TRBV30	TRBJ2-5
CASSSQGYYSPLHF	TGTGCCAGCAGTTCTCAGGGGTACTATTCACCCCTCCACTTT	once	-	TRBV27	TRBJ1-6
CASSLRGSGNIQYF	TGTGCCAGCAGTTTACGAGGGAGCGGAAACATTCAGTACTTC	-	-	TRBV27	TRBJ2-4
CASGPSGRTDTQYF	TGTGCTAGTGGCCCGAGCGGACGCACAGATACGCAGTATTTT	once	-	TRBV12-5	TRBJ2-3
CASSESTDSYGYTF	TGTGCCAGCAGTGAATCCACCGACAGTTATGGCTACACCTTC	-	-	TRBV25-1	TRBJ1-2
CASSLVRTESHGYTF	TGTGCCAGCAGTTTAGTCAGAACAGAAAGCCATGGCTACACCTTC	-	-	TRBV28	TRBJ1-2
CASSLIQSQPQHF	TGTGCCAGCAGCTTAATTCAGTCCCAGCCCCAGCATTTT	-	-	TRBV7-2	TRBJ1-5
CASSQVEGGALNEKLFF	TGTGCCAGCAGCCAAGTGGAAGGGGGCGCCTTAAATGAAAAACTGTTTTTT	-	TRBD1	TRBV3-1/TRBV3-2	TRBJ1-4
CASARDKSTDTQYF	TGTGCTAGTGCCCGGGACAAGAGCACAGATACGCAGTATTTT	once	-	TRBV12-5	TRBJ2-3
CASSIITAGPRTEAFF	TGTGCCAGTAGTATAATTACAGCTGGGCCGCGGACTGAAGCTTTCTTT	-	-	TRBV19	TRBJ1-1
CASSVGGGSGNEQFF	TGTGCCAGCAGCGTAGGAGGTGGCTCGGGCAATGAGCAGTTCTTC	-	-	TRBV9	TRBJ2-1